The rows below give T cell receptor beta chains drawn from one sample of a study of lymphopenia after photon versus proton radiotherapy. Only in-frame clones appear in the TCRdb table, and some are missing; sequencing was by immunoSEQ multiplex PCR. Of around 150,000 clones in the sample, about 85% were seen once. The sample was peripheral blood, taken from a patient treated with photon-based radiotherapy. All receptors derive from a man aged 50 or older with gastric cancer. Both conserved end residues are trimmed from each CDR3. Fields, in order: D gene, V gene, CDR3 length, CDR3 protein. A D gene is named only where the DNA matches it firmly.

D: NA
V: TRBV30
length: 10
CDR3: AWMRGNYGYT

D: NA
V: TRBV7-9
length: 13
CDR3: ASTQTDYSGNTIY

D: TRBD2
V: TRBV6-5
length: 13
CDR3: ASTFSGASYNEQF

D: NA
V: TRBV29-1
length: 12
CDR3: SVDGEFSTDTQY

D: TRBD1
V: TRBV28
length: 13
CDR3: ASSLAGTGGYEQY

D: NA
V: TRBV6-4
length: 10
CDR3: ASSDSSSLQY

D: NA
V: TRBV28
length: 14
CDR3: ASREGLTYSNQPQH

D: NA
V: TRBV5-1
length: 14
CDR3: ASSFGHVANTGELF

D: TRBD2
V: TRBV27
length: 16
CDR3: ASSSRRRGLGVSYEQY

D: NA
V: TRBV7-2
length: 12
CDR3: ASSLYREGYEQY

D: NA
V: TRBV7-8
length: 12
CDR3: ASSLVVSNQPQH

D: TRBD1
V: TRBV9
length: 13
CDR3: ASSVRDSNSYEQY

D: NA
V: TRBV28
length: 13
CDR3: ASSSASGARETQY

D: NA
V: TRBV6-6
length: 9
CDR3: ASTNNYGYT

D: TRBD2
V: TRBV5-1
length: 14
CDR3: ASSSPSGRAKDTQY

D: NA
V: TRBV9
length: 12
CDR3: ASSPPGTSYEQY

D: NA
V: TRBV29-1
length: 8
CDR3: SVESNEQF

D: NA
V: TRBV5-1
length: 12
CDR3: ASSAAGTGYGYT

D: NA
V: TRBV6-5
length: 13
CDR3: ASSYSPEGGNTIY

D: NA
V: TRBV20-1
length: 9
CDR3: SARDYGELF

D: NA
V: TRBV5-6
length: 11
CDR3: ASSPRQIYGYT

D: NA
V: TRBV5-8
length: 14
CDR3: ASSTQTASSGNTIY

D: TRBD2
V: TRBV25-1
length: 12
CDR3: ASRTSGGSYEQY

D: NA
V: TRBV9
length: 11
CDR3: ASSVYGEYGYT

D: NA
V: TRBV9
length: 12
CDR3: ASSAGTHQETQY